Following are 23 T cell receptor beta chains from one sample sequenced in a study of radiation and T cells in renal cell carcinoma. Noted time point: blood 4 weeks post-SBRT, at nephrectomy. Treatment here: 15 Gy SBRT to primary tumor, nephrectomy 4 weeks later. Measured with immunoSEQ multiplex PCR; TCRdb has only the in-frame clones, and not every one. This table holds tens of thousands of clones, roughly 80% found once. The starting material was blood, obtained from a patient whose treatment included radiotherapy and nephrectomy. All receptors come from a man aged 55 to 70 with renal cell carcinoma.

The CDR3 loop reads CASSLELAVNQPQHF. CDR3 nucleotides: TGTGCCAGCAGCTTAGAGCTGGCAGTCAATCAGCCCCAGCATTTT. The chain has TRBV7-8 and TRBJ1-5; D is unresolved. The CDR3 runs 15 residues. Germline V gene sequence: CDR1 SGHVS, CDR2 FQNEAQ. V was shortened by 1 base and J by 3 bases, with 10 bases between the two germline ends.

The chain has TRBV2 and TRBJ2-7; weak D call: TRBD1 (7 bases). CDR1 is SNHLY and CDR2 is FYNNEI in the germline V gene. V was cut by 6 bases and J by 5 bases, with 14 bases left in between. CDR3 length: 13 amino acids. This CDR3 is CASREGALNEQYF. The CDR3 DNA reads TGTGCCAGCAGGGAGGGGGCGCTTAACGAGCAGTACTTC.

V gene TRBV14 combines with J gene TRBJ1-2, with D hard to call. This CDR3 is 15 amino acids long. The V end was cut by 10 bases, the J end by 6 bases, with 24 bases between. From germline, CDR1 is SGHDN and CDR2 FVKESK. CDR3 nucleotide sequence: TGTGCCACCGGACTCCCATCGGGGATTGGACATGGCTACACCTTC. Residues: CATGLPSGIGHGYTF.

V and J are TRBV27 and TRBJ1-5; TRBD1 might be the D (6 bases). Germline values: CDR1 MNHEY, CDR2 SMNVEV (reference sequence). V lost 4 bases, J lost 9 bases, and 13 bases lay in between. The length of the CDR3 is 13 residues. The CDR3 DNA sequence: TGTGCCAGCAGTTCCGCAGGGGTAGTGCCCCAGCATTTT. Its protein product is CASSSAGVVPQHF.

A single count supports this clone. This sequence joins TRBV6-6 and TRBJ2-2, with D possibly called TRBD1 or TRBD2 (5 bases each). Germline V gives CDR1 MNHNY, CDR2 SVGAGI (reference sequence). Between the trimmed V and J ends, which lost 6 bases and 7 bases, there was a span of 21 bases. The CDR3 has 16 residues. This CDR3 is CASRNLGVGADGELFF. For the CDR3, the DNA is TGTGCCAGCAGAAACTTGGGGGTAGGGGCGGACGGGGAGCTGTTTTTT.

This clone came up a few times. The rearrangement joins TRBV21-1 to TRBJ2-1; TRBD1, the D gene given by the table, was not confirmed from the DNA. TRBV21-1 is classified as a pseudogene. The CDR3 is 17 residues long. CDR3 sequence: CAPQPAPRQGVGNEQFF. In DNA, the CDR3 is TGTGCCCCACAACCAGCGCCCCGACAGGGGGTAGGAAATGAGCAGTTCTTC.

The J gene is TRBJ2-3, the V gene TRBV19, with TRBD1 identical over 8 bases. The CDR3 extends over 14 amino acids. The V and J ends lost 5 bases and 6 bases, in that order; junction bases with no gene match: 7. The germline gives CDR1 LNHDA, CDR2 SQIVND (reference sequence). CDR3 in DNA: TGTGCCAGTAGTCAGGGGGCGCAATGGGATACGCAGTATTTT. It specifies CASSQGAQWDTQYF.

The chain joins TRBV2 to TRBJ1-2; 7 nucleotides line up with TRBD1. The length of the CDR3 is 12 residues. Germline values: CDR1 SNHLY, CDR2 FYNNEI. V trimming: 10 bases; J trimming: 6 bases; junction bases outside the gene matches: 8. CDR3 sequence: CAIGQEANGYTF. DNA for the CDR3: TGTGCCATCGGACAGGAAGCGAATGGCTACACCTTC.

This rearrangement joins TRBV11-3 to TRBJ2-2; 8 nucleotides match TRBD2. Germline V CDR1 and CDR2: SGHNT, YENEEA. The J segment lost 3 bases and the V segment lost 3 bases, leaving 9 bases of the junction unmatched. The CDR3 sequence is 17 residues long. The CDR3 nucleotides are TGTGCCAGCAGCTTGGAGCGGGAGCGCCGGGACACCGGGGAGCTGTTTTTT. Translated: CASSLERERRDTGELFF.

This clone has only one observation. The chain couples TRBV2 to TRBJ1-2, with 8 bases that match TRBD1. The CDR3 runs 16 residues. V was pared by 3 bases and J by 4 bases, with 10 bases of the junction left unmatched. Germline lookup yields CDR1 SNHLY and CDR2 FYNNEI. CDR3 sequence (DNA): TGTGCCAGCAGTGAGCTGGACAGGGCGGAGGGCTATGGCTACACCTTC. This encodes CASSELDRAEGYGYTF.

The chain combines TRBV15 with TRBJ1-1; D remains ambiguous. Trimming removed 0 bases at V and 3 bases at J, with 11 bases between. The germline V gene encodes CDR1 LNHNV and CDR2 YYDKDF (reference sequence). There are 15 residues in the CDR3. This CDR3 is CATSRDLGWDTEAFF. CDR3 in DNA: TGTGCCACCAGCAGAGATCTTGGGTGGGACACTGAAGCTTTCTTT.

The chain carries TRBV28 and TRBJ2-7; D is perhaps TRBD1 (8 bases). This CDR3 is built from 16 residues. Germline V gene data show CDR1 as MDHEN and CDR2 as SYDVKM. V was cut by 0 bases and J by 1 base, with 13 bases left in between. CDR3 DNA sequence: TGTGCCAGCAGTTTATGCCAGCGGGACAGGTCCTACGAGCAGTACGTC. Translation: CASSLCQRDRSYEQYV.

The CDR3 nucleotides read TGTGCCAGTAGTATGCTATATATAGAGGGAACTAATGAAAAACTGTTTTTT. Amino acids: CASSMLYIEGTNEKLFF. The chain employs TRBV19 and TRBJ1-4; D uncertain. Germline V lookup: CDR1 LNHDA, CDR2 SQIVND (reference sequence). The CDR3 spans 17 residues. V lost 3 bases to trimming and J lost 1 base, with 15 bases between them.

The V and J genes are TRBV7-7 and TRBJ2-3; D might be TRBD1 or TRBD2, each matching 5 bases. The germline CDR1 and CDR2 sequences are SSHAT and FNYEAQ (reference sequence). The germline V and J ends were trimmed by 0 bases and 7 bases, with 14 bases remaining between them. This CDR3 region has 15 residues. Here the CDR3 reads CASSLAHQPGHTQYF. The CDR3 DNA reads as TGTGCCAGCAGCTTAGCGCACCAACCGGGGCATACGCAGTATTTT.

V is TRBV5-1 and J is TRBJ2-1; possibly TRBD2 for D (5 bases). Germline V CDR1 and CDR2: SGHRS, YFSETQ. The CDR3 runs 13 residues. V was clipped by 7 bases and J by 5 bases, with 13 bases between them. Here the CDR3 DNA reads TGCGCCAGCCACGTGGGGAGCAACAATGAGCAGTTCTTC. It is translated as CASHVGSNNEQFF.

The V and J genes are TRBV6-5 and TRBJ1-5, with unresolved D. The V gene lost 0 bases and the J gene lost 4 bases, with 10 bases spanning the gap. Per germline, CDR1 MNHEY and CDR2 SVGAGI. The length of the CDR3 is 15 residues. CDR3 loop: CASSYSGPGNQPQHF. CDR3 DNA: TGTGCCAGCAGTTACTCAGGGCCGGGTAATCAGCCCCAGCATTTT.

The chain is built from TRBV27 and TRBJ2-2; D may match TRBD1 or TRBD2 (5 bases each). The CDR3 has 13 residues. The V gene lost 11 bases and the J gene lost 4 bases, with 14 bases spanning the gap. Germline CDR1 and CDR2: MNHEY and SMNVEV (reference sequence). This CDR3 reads CASGTSGTGELFF. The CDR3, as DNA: TGTGCCTCAGGGACGTCTGGCACCGGGGAGCTGTTTTTT.

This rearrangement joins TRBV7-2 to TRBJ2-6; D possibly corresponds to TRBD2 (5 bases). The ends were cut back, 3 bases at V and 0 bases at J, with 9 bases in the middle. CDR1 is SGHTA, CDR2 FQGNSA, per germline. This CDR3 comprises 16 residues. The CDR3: CASSFEGTSGANVLTF. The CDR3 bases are TGTGCCAGCAGCTTTGAGGGTACCTCTGGGGCCAACGTCCTGACTTTC.

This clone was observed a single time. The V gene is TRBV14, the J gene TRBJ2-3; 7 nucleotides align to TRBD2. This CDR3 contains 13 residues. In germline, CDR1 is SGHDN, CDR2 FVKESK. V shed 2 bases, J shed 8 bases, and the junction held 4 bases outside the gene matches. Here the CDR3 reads CASSQRLAATQYF. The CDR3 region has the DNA TGTGCCAGCAGCCAACGACTAGCAGCTACGCAGTATTTT. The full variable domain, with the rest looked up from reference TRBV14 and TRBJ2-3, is EAGVTQFPSHSVIEKGQTVTLRCDPISGHDNLYWYRRVMGKEIKFLLHFVKESKQDESGMPNNRFLAERTGGTYSTLKVQPAELEDSGVYFCASSQRLAATQYFGPGTRLTVL.

CDR3 region: CASSLAGRETQYF. The CDR3 bases are TGTGCCAGCAGCTTAGCGGGGAGAGAGACCCAGTACTTC. The chain links TRBV7-2 to TRBJ2-5; tentatively, D is TRBD2 (5 bases). CDR3 length equals 13 residues. The V end lost 0 bases, the J end lost 4 bases, and 6 bases lay between the germline ends. The V gene's germline CDR1 is SGHTA and CDR2 FQGNSA.

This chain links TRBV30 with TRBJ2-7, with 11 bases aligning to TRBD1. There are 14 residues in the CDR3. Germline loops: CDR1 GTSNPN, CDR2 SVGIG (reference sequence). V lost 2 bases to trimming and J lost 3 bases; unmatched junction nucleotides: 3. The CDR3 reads CAWSMGTGGYEQYF. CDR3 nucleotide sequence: TGTGCCTGGAGTATGGGGACAGGGGGCTACGAGCAGTACTTC.

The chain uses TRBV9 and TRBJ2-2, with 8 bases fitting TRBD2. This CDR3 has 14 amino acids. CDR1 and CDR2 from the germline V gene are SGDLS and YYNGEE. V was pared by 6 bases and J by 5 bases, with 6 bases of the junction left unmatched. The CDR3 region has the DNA TGTGCCAGCACCCGGGGGGGCCGGACCGGGGAGCTGTTTTTT. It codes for CASTRGGRTGELFF.

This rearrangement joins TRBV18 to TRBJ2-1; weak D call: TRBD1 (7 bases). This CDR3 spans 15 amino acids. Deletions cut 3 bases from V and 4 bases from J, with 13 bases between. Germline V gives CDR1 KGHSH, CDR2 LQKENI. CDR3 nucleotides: TGTGCCAGCTCACCCGCAGGGGGGATTTACAATGAGCAGTTCTTC. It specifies CASSPAGGIYNEQFF. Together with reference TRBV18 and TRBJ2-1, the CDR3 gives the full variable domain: NAGVMQNPRHLVRRRGQEARLRCSPMKGHSHVYWYRQLPEEGLKFMVYLQKENIIDESGMPKERFSAEFPKEGPSILRIQQVVRGDSAAYFCASSPAGGIYNEQFFGPGTRLTVL.